This TCR beta chain stems from a study of monozygotic twins with inflammatory bowel disease. Whole-blood RNA isolation (total RNA) proceeded without T cell sorting. Germline CDR1 LGHDT, CDR2 YNNKEL (reference sequence). The length of the CDR3 is 12 residues. After re-calling the 5' RACE reads, TCRdb lists one entry per CDR3 protein, DNA absent. There are 330,000 or so distinct CDR3 sequences in the sample, with over 2% held by the top ten. Regarding this clonotype: Antigen specificity is unknown.

Study outcomes and limitations: No discrimination was achieved between different T cell subtypes.

This chain links TRBV3-1 with TRBJ2-7. Sequencing was performed on blood. The clonotype originates from a human donor with ulcerative colitis or Crohn's disease, or a healthy co-twin of an affected twin (not recorded which). The CDR3 loop is CASSQAEYEQYF.